This TCR beta chain was identified in a study of monozygotic twins with inflammatory bowel disease. Blood samples of about 2.5 ml were drawn from every donor. From whole blood, total RNA was isolated without any sorting of T cells. Each UMI, carrying a 6-nucleotide sample barcode, came from template switching. TCRdb reprocessed the 5' RACE reads and keeps a single row for each CDR3 protein, giving no DNA. The sample has roughly 320,000 distinct CDR3 sequences. The CDR3 is 15 amino acids. CDR1 is LNHDA and CDR2 is SQIVND in the germline V gene (reference sequence). V gene TRBV19 combines with J gene TRBJ2-7; TCRdb's D gene call, TRBD1, goes unchecked for lack of DNA. The sample comprised blood. This clonotype originated in a human donor with ulcerative colitis or Crohn's disease, or a healthy co-twin of an affected twin (not recorded which). CDR3 region: CASSVAGGAIYEQYF.